Following are 17 T cell receptor beta chains from one sample sequenced in a study of T-cell memory formation after mild COVID-19 (dated by TCRdb to the early 2020s). Library preparation used 5' RACE. The listed sequencing device is Illumina NovaSeq 6000. The public reads were quality trimmed at Q25 with fastp and then assembled into clones with MiXCR by TCRdb, keeping productive beta chains. All rows with the same CDR3 protein become a single entry with the most common DNA and genes. The sample includes 250,000 to 350,000 distinct CDR3 sequences, with about a sixth observed a single time. The leading ten clones occupy approximately 23% of the sample. Source material: PBMCs or a T cell subset sorted from them (not recorded which). The receptors derive from a man aged 18 to 30 who had mild COVID-19 (a few samples of this study predate the infection). The sample titles of this study are shuffled in the database, so cell type and time point are left out; the donor was told from shared clones.

This chain connects TRBV6-1 to TRBJ2-5; TRBD1 might be the D (6 bases). Trimming left V 4 bases short and J 5 bases short, with 14 bases between. The length of the CDR3 is 14 residues. The germline V gene has CDR1 MNHNS and CDR2 SASEGT. The CDR3 loop reads CASSGNRVGETQYF. The CDR3 region has the DNA TGTGCCAGCAGTGGAAACAGGGTCGGGGAGACCCAGTACTTC.

In the case of this clonotype: A read error may be the cause here, since a much bigger clone is one base away. The J gene is TRBJ1-1, the V gene TRBV6-6; D is ambiguous. The length of the CDR3 is 12 residues. Deletions cut 2 bases from V and 4 bases from J, with 5 bases between. The germline V gene has CDR1 MNHNY and CDR2 SVGAGI (reference sequence). The CDR3 sequence is CASSYGSTEAFF. CDR3 in DNA: TGTGCCAGCAGTTACGGGAGCACTGAAGCTTTCTTT.

The genes are TRBV24-1 and TRBJ2-5; perhaps TRBD1 as D (6 bases). Trimming left V 4 bases short and J 2 bases short, with 13 bases between. The CDR3 is 15 amino acids. Germline CDR1 reads KGHDR; CDR2 reads SFDVKD. The CDR3 DNA follows: TGTGCCACCAGTGACCCTAGGACAGCGCAAGAGACCCAGTACTTC. Protein: CATSDPRTAQETQYF.

This clonotype came up a few times. The J gene is TRBJ2-4, the V gene TRBV2; tentative D call: TRBD1 (5 bases). V lost 2 bases and J lost 3, with 14 bases in between. In germline, CDR1 is SNHLY, CDR2 FYNNEI. The CDR3 covers 16 residues. The CDR3 DNA is TGTGCCAGCAGTGAACCCCAGGGTGGCGGCAAAAACATTCAGTACTTC. This encodes CASSEPQGGGKNIQYF.

The chain recombines TRBV12-3 or TRBV12-4 with TRBJ2-7; tentative D call: TRBD2 (6 bases). This CDR3 spans 16 amino acids. The ends were cut back, 1 base at V and 0 bases at J, with 13 bases in the middle. Here the CDR3 DNA reads TGTGCCAGCAGTTTAGGCGGAGGGCATGACTCCTACGAGCAGTACTTC. It encodes CASSLGGGHDSYEQYF.

This clonotype was seen more than once but under ten times. V is TRBV20-1 and J is TRBJ2-5; D not certain. Per germline, CDR1 DFQATT and CDR2 SNEGSKA (reference sequence). The CDR3 is 11 amino acids. V was pared by 3 bases and J by 5 bases, with 7 bases between. DNA of the CDR3: TGCAGTGCTAGTTTATCTGAGACCCAGTACTTC. Its protein is CSASLSETQYF.

J is TRBJ1-6 and V is TRBV7-8; no definite D call. Germline CDR1 is SGHVS and CDR2 is FQNEAQ. This CDR3 contains 16 residues. Deletions cut 5 bases from V and 0 bases from J, with 11 bases between. The CDR3 protein is CASSPVRSSYNSPLHF. The CDR3 region has the DNA TGTGCCAGCAGCCCCGTTAGGAGCTCCTATAATTCACCCCTCCACTTT.

In this sample, this clonotype turned up many times. This chain links TRBV5-1 with TRBJ2-3, with TRBD1 matching over 7 bases. The CDR3 sequence is 13 residues long. V lost 4 bases, J lost 4 bases, and 3 bases stayed unmatched. In germline, CDR1 is SGHRS, CDR2 YFSETQ. The CDR3, as DNA: TGCGCCAGCAGCCTAACAGGGGCAGATACGCAGTATTTT. Encoded protein: CASSLTGADTQYF.

The chain couples TRBV3-1 to TRBJ2-1; D not certain. Germline lookup yields CDR1 LGHDT and CDR2 YNNKEL (reference sequence). V was cut by 4 bases and J by 3 bases, with 10 bases left in between. This CDR3 region has 14 residues. Here the CDR3 reads CASSPRPNYNEQFF. The CDR3 DNA reads as TGTGCCAGCAGCCCGAGGCCTAACTACAATGAGCAGTTCTTC.

The rearrangement uses TRBV30 and TRBJ1-5; D perhaps matches TRBD1 (6 bases). V gave up 1 base and J gave up 6 bases, with 13 bases separating them. The CDR3 runs 14 residues. In germline, CDR1 is GTSNPN, CDR2 SVGIG (reference sequence). Here the CDR3 reads CAWSGGGRSQPQHF. The CDR3 DNA sequence: TGTGCCTGGAGTGGAGGGGGGCGGAGTCAGCCCCAGCATTTT.

This clonotype was observed a few times. CDR3 sequence: CASSSQDPESPLHF. The CDR3 nucleotides read TGTGCCAGCAGTTCCCAGGACCCTGAGTCACCCCTCCACTTT. The chain carries TRBV6-5 and TRBJ1-6, with D unresolved. Trimming cost V 4 bases and J 10 bases, with 14 bases left between them. The CDR3 loop spans 14 amino acids. Germline-derived CDR1 and CDR2 are MNHEY and SVGAGI.

Only a few counts were recorded for this clonotype. The chain couples TRBV5-1 to TRBJ2-1, with a possible D match to TRBD2 (5 bases). CDR3 length equals 14 residues. Germline assignment: CDR1 SGHRS and CDR2 YFSETQ. Trimming removed 0 bases from V and 5 bases from J, with 9 bases in between. CDR3: CASSLAVANNEQFF. The CDR3 DNA reads as TGCGCCAGCAGCTTGGCGGTAGCGAACAATGAGCAGTTCTTC. Full variable domain (outside the CDR3, taken from reference TRBV5-1 and TRBJ2-1): KAGVTQTPRYLIKTRGQQVTLSCSPISGHRSVSWYQQTPGQGLQFLFEYFSETQRNKGNFPGRFSGRQFSNSRSEMNVSTLELGDSALYLCASSLAVANNEQFFGPGTRLTVL.

This clonotype was observed a handful of times. The J gene is TRBJ2-2, the V gene TRBV11-2; 9 nucleotides align to TRBD1. J lost 7 bases, V lost 5 bases, and 11 bases had no gene match. There are 16 residues in the CDR3. Germline CDR1 reads SGHAT; CDR2 reads FQNNGV. CDR3 in DNA: TGTGCCAGCAGCCCCTGGGACAGGGAGTTTATCGGGGAGCTGTTTTTT. Translating it yields CASSPWDREFIGELFF.

This clonotype appeared a few times. This rearrangement joins TRBV11-2 to TRBJ2-3; possibly TRBD1 for D (5 bases). The CDR3 has 14 amino acids. The germline gives CDR1 SGHAT, CDR2 FQNNGV. V lost 3 bases to trimming and J lost 2 bases, with 9 bases between them. The CDR3 coding sequence is TGTGCCAGCAGCTTCCCAGGGCCCACAGATACGCAGTATTTT. It codes for CASSFPGPTDTQYF.

This clonotype was seen more than once but under ten times. The V call is TRBV4-3, the J call TRBJ1-6; 7 bases are shared with TRBD1. This CDR3 comprises 20 residues. Germline CDR1 and CDR2: LGHNA and YSLEER. The junction had 11 bases not matched to a gene; V was cut back by 0 bases and J by 0 bases. CDR3 in amino acids: CASSQDRGFRDSSYNSPLHF. Written as DNA, the CDR3 is TGCGCCAGCAGCCAAGATCGCGGCTTTAGGGACAGCTCCTATAATTCACCCCTCCACTTT.

This clonotype was seen repeatedly, ten times or more. This chain uses TRBV5-6 with TRBJ1-1; no definite D call. CDR1 SGHDT and CDR2 YYEEEE come from the germline V gene. V was trimmed by 0 bases and J by 1 base, leaving 4 bases between them. The CDR3 is made up of 13 amino acids. CDR3 sequence (DNA): TGTGCCAGCAGCTTGGAAAGGAACACTGAAGCTTTCTTT. Translated: CASSLERNTEAFF.

The chain is built from TRBV5-5 and TRBJ2-1; TRBD1 aligns across 8 bases. This CDR3 contains 13 residues. The V gene's germline CDR1 is SGHKS and CDR2 YYEKEE (reference sequence). The V and J ends lost 3 bases and 6 bases, in that order; junction bases with no gene match: 2. The CDR3 spells CASSSQGGNEQFF. CDR3 nucleotide sequence: TGTGCCAGCAGCTCACAGGGGGGCAATGAGCAGTTCTTC.